The entry that follows covers one TCR beta chain sequence. Its antigen is as yet unknown. The data are from a study of healthy donors' naive CD4 and CD8 T cells. About the study: For TCR alpha, new primers spanned all functional IMGT alpha genes.

The CDR3 covers 14 residues. V lost 7 bases to trimming and J lost 2 bases, with 15 bases between them. Germline lookup yields CDR1 MNHEY and CDR2 SVGEGT. TCR libraries were built from approximately 0.45 ug of total RNA by linear amplification. TCRdb re-derived calls from the reads in MiXCR, one entry per CDR3 protein. The data show about 180,000 distinct CDR3 sequences, about four fifths seen once. The study, taken as a whole, reports: Reportedly, most V and J gene segments showed naive CD4+ versus CD8+ bias.

The J gene is TRBJ2-7, the V gene TRBV6-2 or TRBV6-3; D perhaps matches TRBD2 (6 bases). The TCR sequence derives from a pool of human donors in good health; the sample pools cells from several healthy donors. The sample was naive CD4+ and CD8+ T cells sorted from blood, pooled from several donors. The CDR3: CASNHPGLTYEQYF. The CDR3 region has the DNA TGTGCCAGCAATCACCCGGGACTGACCTACGAGCAGTACTTC.